Listed below are T cell receptor beta chains from one sample, sequenced in a study of long-term antiretroviral therapy in people with HIV. Assay used: immunoSEQ multiplex PCR; TCRdb lists only in-frame clones, some missing. The sample contains about 40,000 clones, roughly four fifths of which appear only once. Material: unsorted PBMCs, obtained 1 year after starting antiretroviral therapy. The receptors were sampled from a man younger than 35 with HIV. Each CDR3 is given with its conserved first and last residue. The order of the fields is D gene, J gene, V gene, clone size, CDR3 length, CDR3 protein, CDR3 DNA. D genes are given only for firm matches. Clone size, where shown, is once, few, many, or a class for clones that have expanded.

d_gene: TRBD1; j_gene: TRBJ2-6; v_gene: TRBV14; abundance: -; len: 18; CDR3aa: CASSQTQGAAPWANVLTF; CDR3nt: TGTGCCAGCAGCCAAACACAGGGGGCAGCTCCGTGGGCCAACGTCCTGACTTTC
d_gene: TRBD1; j_gene: TRBJ1-4; v_gene: TRBV4-1; abundance: few; len: 14; CDR3aa: CASSHGTGDEKLFF; CDR3nt: TGCGCCAGCAGCCACGGGACAGGGGATGAAAAACTGTTTTTT
d_gene: TRBD1; j_gene: TRBJ2-7; v_gene: TRBV7-9; abundance: few; len: 14; CDR3aa: CASSLSTGVYEQYF; CDR3nt: TGTGCCAGCAGCTTAAGTACAGGGGTCTACGAGCAGTACTTC
d_gene: TRBD1; j_gene: TRBJ1-6; v_gene: TRBV4-1; abundance: -; len: 16; CDR3aa: CASSIPRTGPSSPLHF; CDR3nt: TGCGCCAGCAGCATTCCTCGGACAGGGCCGAGTTCACCCCTCCACTTT
d_gene: -; j_gene: TRBJ1-2; v_gene: TRBV11-2; abundance: -; len: 13; CDR3aa: CASSLFSDYGYTF; CDR3nt: TGTGCCAGCAGCTTATTCAGCGACTATGGCTACACCTTC
d_gene: -; j_gene: TRBJ2-7; v_gene: TRBV27; abundance: -; len: 12; CDR3aa: CASRRSSYEQYF; CDR3nt: TGTGCCAGCAGGAGGAGCTCCTACGAGCAGTACTTC
d_gene: TRBD2; j_gene: TRBJ2-3; v_gene: TRBV4-3; abundance: -; len: 15; CDR3aa: CASSQDGGEGNTQYF; CDR3nt: TGCGCCAGCAGCCAAGATGGAGGGGAGGGAAATACGCAGTATTTT
d_gene: -; j_gene: TRBJ1-1; v_gene: TRBV6-5; abundance: few; len: 12; CDR3aa: CASSNYPYEAFF; CDR3nt: TGTGCCAGCAGCAACTATCCGTATGAAGCTTTCTTT
d_gene: -; j_gene: TRBJ1-2; v_gene: TRBV5-4; abundance: few; len: 9; CDR3aa: CAFLPGYTF; CDR3nt: TGTGCCTTCCTCCCCGGCTACACCTTC
d_gene: TRBD2; j_gene: TRBJ2-7; v_gene: TRBV18; abundance: once; len: 14; CDR3aa: CASSPSGGSYEQYF; CDR3nt: TGTGCCAGCTCACCGAGCGGGGGATCCTACGAGCAGTACTTC
d_gene: -; j_gene: TRBJ2-2; v_gene: TRBV19; abundance: -; len: 16; CDR3aa: CASSIGQFANTGELFF; CDR3nt: TGTGCCAGTAGTATTGGACAGTTCGCGAACACCGGGGAGCTGTTTTTT
d_gene: TRBD2; j_gene: TRBJ2-2; v_gene: TRBV4-2; abundance: -; len: 17; CDR3aa: CASSQVAGGPNTGELFF; CDR3nt: TGTGCCAGCAGCCAAGTGGCGGGGGGGCCTAACACCGGGGAGCTGTTTTTT
d_gene: -; j_gene: TRBJ2-1; v_gene: TRBV15; abundance: few; len: 13; CDR3aa: CATSTSHYNEQFF; CDR3nt: TGTGCCACCAGCACCAGCCATTACAATGAGCAGTTCTTC
d_gene: -; j_gene: TRBJ2-3; v_gene: TRBV28; abundance: -; len: 13; CDR3aa: CASSRKGADTQYF; CDR3nt: TGTGCCAGCAGTCGTAAGGGAGCAGATACGCAGTATTTT
d_gene: TRBD1; j_gene: TRBJ2-1; v_gene: TRBV6-5; abundance: -; len: 14; CDR3aa: CASSEGALGNEQFF; CDR3nt: TGTGCCAGCAGTGAGGGGGCGTTGGGCAATGAGCAGTTCTTC
d_gene: -; j_gene: TRBJ2-5; v_gene: TRBV6-5; abundance: -; len: 15; CDR3aa: CASSYSPGMKETQYF; CDR3nt: TGTGCCAGCAGTTACTCACCGGGTATGAAAGAGACCCAGTACTTC
d_gene: TRBD2; j_gene: TRBJ2-1; v_gene: TRBV11-2; abundance: -; len: 15; CDR3aa: CASSLGAGGGNEQFF; CDR3nt: TGTGCCAGCAGCTTAGGAGCGGGAGGTGGGAATGAGCAGTTCTTC
d_gene: -; j_gene: TRBJ1-1; v_gene: TRBV10-1; abundance: -; len: 14; CDR3aa: CASSESGVPTEAFF; CDR3nt: TGCGCCAGCAGTGAGTCGGGGGTCCCGACGGAAGCTTTCTTT
d_gene: TRBD1; j_gene: TRBJ2-7; v_gene: TRBV19; abundance: -; len: 14; CDR3aa: CASSTGTGSYEQYF; CDR3nt: TGTGCCAGTAGTACTGGGACAGGGTCCTACGAGCAGTACTTC
d_gene: TRBD1; j_gene: TRBJ2-1; v_gene: TRBV9; abundance: few; len: 15; CDR3aa: CASSIPGTGLNEQFF; CDR3nt: TGTGCCAGCAGCATCCCCGGGACAGGCCTCAATGAGCAGTTCTTC
d_gene: TRBD1; j_gene: TRBJ1-3; v_gene: TRBV5-1; abundance: -; len: 16; CDR3aa: CASSGPDRAGGNTIYF; CDR3nt: TGCGCCAGCAGCGGCCCGGACAGGGCAGGTGGAAACACCATATATTTT
d_gene: -; j_gene: TRBJ1-5; v_gene: TRBV7-2; abundance: few; len: 14; CDR3aa: CASSLPRGYQPQHF; CDR3nt: TGTGCCAGCAGCCTCCCCAGGGGTTATCAGCCCCAGCATTTT
d_gene: -; j_gene: TRBJ1-1; v_gene: TRBV19; abundance: -; len: 13; CDR3aa: CASIRRGNTEAFF; CDR3nt: TGTGCCAGTATTAGGAGGGGGAACACTGAAGCTTTCTTT
d_gene: -; j_gene: TRBJ1-1; v_gene: TRBV6-5; abundance: -; len: 14; CDR3aa: CASSPQGMRTEAFF; CDR3nt: TGTGCCAGCAGTCCACAGGGAATGCGTACTGAAGCTTTCTTT
d_gene: TRBD2; j_gene: TRBJ2-7; v_gene: TRBV9; abundance: few; len: 15; CDR3aa: CASSVLSGSTYEQYF; CDR3nt: TGTGCCAGCAGCGTATTAAGCGGGAGTACGTACGAGCAGTACTTC
d_gene: -; j_gene: TRBJ1-2; v_gene: TRBV15; abundance: -; len: 15; CDR3aa: CATSPVPGNNYGYTF; CDR3nt: TGTGCCACCAGCCCGGTTCCGGGAAACAACTATGGCTACACCTTC
d_gene: TRBD1; j_gene: TRBJ2-7; v_gene: TRBV19; abundance: few; len: 11; CDR3aa: CATQGANEQYF; CDR3nt: TGTGCCACCCAGGGGGCCAACGAGCAGTACTTC
d_gene: -; j_gene: TRBJ2-7; v_gene: TRBV2; abundance: -; len: 12; CDR3aa: CASSWGAAEQYF; CDR3nt: TGTGCCAGCAGTTGGGGCGCAGCCGAGCAGTACTTC
d_gene: TRBD1; j_gene: TRBJ1-2; v_gene: TRBV6-5; abundance: -; len: 14; CDR3aa: CASSRQGGGYGYTF; CDR3nt: TGTGCCAGCAGTCGGCAGGGGGGAGGCTATGGCTACACCTTC
d_gene: -; j_gene: TRBJ1-2; v_gene: TRBV10-3; abundance: -; len: 13; CDR3aa: CAIRRTGNYGYTF; CDR3nt: TGTGCCATTCGACGGACCGGTAACTATGGCTACACCTTC
d_gene: -; j_gene: TRBJ1-3; v_gene: TRBV13; abundance: -; len: 17; CDR3aa: CASSLGAGRSSGNTIYF; CDR3nt: TGTGCCAGCAGCTTAGGTGCGGGACGGTCATCTGGAAACACCATATATTTT
d_gene: TRBD2; j_gene: TRBJ2-3; v_gene: TRBV5-4; abundance: -; len: 15; CDR3aa: CASSPSSGHTDTQYF; CDR3nt: TGTGCCAGCAGCCCATCTAGCGGTCACACAGATACGCAGTATTTT
d_gene: -; j_gene: TRBJ2-3; v_gene: TRBV29-1; abundance: -; len: 13; CDR3aa: CSVVVGRTDTQYF; CDR3nt: TGCAGCGTTGTCGTGGGGCGCACAGATACGCAGTATTTT
d_gene: TRBD1; j_gene: TRBJ1-1; v_gene: TRBV9; abundance: -; len: 16; CDR3aa: CASSPQGVRVNTEAFF; CDR3nt: TGTGCCAGCAGCCCCCAGGGGGTCAGGGTGAACACTGAAGCTTTCTTT
d_gene: TRBD2; j_gene: TRBJ2-7; v_gene: TRBV5-4; abundance: -; len: 15; CDR3aa: CASSNLMGGDYEQYF; CDR3nt: TGTGCCAGCAGCAACCTTATGGGAGGGGACTACGAGCAGTACTTC
d_gene: -; j_gene: TRBJ1-2; v_gene: TRBV6-1; abundance: few; len: 14; CDR3aa: CASSEGSDIYGYTF; CDR3nt: TGTGCCAGCAGTGAAGGGTCAGATATCTATGGCTACACCTTC
d_gene: -; j_gene: TRBJ2-1; v_gene: TRBV11-3; abundance: -; len: 17; CDR3aa: CASSLDFRMGGYNEQFF; CDR3nt: TGTGCCAGCAGCTTAGATTTCCGAATGGGGGGCTACAATGAGCAGTTCTTC
d_gene: -; j_gene: TRBJ2-7; v_gene: TRBV6-5; abundance: -; len: 15; CDR3aa: CASSSSGYHSYEQYF; CDR3nt: TGTGCCAGCAGTTCCAGCGGGTACCACTCCTACGAGCAGTACTTC
d_gene: -; j_gene: TRBJ1-1; v_gene: TRBV27; abundance: -; len: 15; CDR3aa: CASSGVGGTNTEAFF; CDR3nt: TGTGCCAGCAGCGGGGTCGGGGGGACGAACACTGAAGCTTTCTTT
d_gene: TRBD2; j_gene: TRBJ2-7; v_gene: TRBV4-1; abundance: -; len: 15; CDR3aa: CASSQASGSQYEQYF; CDR3nt: TGCGCCAGCAGCCAGGCTAGCGGGAGTCAGTACGAGCAGTACTTC
d_gene: TRBD1; j_gene: TRBJ2-3; v_gene: TRBV10-1; abundance: -; len: 17; CDR3aa: CASSDVGLDRETDTQYF; CDR3nt: TGCGCCAGCAGTGACGTTGGATTGGACAGGGAAACAGATACGCAGTATTTT
d_gene: -; j_gene: TRBJ1-1; v_gene: TRBV7-9; abundance: -; len: 12; CDR3aa: CASSSPRTEAFF; CDR3nt: TGTGCCAGCAGCTCCCCTAGGACTGAAGCTTTCTTT
d_gene: -; j_gene: TRBJ1-1; v_gene: TRBV5-1; abundance: -; len: 15; CDR3aa: CASSAHGTTNTEAFF; CDR3nt: TGCGCCAGCAGCGCGCACGGGACGACAAACACTGAAGCTTTCTTT
d_gene: -; j_gene: TRBJ1-1; v_gene: TRBV4-1; abundance: few; len: 15; CDR3aa: CASSQERRMNTEAFF; CDR3nt: TGCGCCAGCAGCCAAGAAAGGAGGATGAACACTGAAGCTTTCTTT
d_gene: -; j_gene: TRBJ2-7; v_gene: TRBV7-2; abundance: -; len: 13; CDR3aa: CASSLVGEWEQYF; CDR3nt: TGTGCCAGCAGCTTAGTGGGGGAATGGGAGCAGTACTTC
d_gene: TRBD2; j_gene: TRBJ2-1; v_gene: TRBV27; abundance: -; len: 15; CDR3aa: CASSPIIAGRNEQFF; CDR3nt: TGTGCCAGCAGCCCGATCATAGCGGGACGGAATGAGCAGTTCTTC